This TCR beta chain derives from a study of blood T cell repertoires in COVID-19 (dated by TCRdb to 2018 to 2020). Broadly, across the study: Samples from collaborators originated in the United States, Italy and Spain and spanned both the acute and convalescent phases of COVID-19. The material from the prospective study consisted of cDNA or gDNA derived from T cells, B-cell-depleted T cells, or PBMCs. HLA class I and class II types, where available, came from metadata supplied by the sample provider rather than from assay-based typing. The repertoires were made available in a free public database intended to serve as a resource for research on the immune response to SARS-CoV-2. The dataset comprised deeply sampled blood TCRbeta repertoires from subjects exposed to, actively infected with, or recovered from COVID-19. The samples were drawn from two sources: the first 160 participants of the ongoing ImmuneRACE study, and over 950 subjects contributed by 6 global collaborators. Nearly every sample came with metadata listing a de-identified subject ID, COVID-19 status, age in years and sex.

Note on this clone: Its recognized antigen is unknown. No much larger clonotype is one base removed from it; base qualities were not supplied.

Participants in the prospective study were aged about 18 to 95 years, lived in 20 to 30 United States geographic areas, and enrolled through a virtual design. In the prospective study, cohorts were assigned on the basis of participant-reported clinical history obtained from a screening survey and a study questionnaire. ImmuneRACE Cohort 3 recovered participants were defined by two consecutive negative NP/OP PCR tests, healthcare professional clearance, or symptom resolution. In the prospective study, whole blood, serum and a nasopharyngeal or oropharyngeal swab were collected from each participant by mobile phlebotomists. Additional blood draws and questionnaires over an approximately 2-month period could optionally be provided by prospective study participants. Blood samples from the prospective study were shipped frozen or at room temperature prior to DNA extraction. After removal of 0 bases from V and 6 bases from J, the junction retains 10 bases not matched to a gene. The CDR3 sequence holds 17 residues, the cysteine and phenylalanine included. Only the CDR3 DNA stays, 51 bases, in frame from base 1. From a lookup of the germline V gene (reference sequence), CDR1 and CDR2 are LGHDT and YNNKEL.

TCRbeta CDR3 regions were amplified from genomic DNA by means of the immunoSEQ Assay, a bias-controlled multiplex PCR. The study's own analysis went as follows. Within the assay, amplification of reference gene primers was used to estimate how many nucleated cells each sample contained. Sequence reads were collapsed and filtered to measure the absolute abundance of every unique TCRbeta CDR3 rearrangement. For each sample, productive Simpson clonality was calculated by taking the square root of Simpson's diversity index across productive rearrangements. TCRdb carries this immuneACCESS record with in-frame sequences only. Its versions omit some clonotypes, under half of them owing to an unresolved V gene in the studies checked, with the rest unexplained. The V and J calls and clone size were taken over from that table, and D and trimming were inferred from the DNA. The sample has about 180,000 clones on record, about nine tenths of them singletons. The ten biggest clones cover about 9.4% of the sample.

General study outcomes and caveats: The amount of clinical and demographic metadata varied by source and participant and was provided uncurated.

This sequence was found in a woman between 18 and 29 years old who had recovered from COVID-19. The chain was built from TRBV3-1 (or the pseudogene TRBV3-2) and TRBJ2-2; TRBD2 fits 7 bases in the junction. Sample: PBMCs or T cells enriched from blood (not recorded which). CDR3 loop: CASSQESWREIPGELFF. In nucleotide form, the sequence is TGTGCCAGCAGCCAAGAAAGCTGGCGGGAGATCCCCGGGGAGCTGTTTTTT.